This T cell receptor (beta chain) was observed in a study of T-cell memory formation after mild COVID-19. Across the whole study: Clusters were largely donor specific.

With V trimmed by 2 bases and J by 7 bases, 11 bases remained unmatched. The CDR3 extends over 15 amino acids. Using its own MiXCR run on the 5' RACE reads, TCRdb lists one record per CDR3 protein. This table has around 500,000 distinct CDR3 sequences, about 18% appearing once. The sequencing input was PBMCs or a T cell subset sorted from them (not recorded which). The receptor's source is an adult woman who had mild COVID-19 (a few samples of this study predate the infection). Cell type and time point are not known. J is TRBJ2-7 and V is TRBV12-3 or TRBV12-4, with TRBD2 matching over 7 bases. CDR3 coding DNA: TGTGCCAGCAGTTTACTTCAGGGAGGGACGGGGGAGCAGTACTTC. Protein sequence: CASSLLQGGTGEQYF.